This entry lists 30 T cell receptor beta chains sequenced from one sample in a study of blood T cell repertoires in COVID-19. The repertoire was sequenced with immunoSEQ multiplex PCR; TCRdb's copy has only in-frame clones and lacks some. The table lists about 24,000 clones, roughly 89% of them singletons. Sequenced: peripheral blood. The receptors were sampled from a human donor in a cohort sampled during active COVID-19.

The rearrangement joins TRBV7-9 to TRBJ2-1; 7 bases agree with TRBD2. V was pared by 2 bases and J by 6 bases, with 7 bases of the junction left unmatched. This CDR3 has 15 residues. Germline loops: CDR1 SEHNR, CDR2 FQNEAQ (reference sequence). CDR3 region: CASSLSYGEGNEQFF. In DNA, the CDR3 is TGTGCCAGCAGCTTATCTTACGGGGAGGGCAATGAGCAGTTCTTC. The whole variable domain, remainder taken from reference TRBV7-9 and TRBJ2-1, is DTGVSQNPRHKITKRGQNVTFRCDPISEHNRLYWYRQTLGQGPEFLTYFQNEAQLEKSRLLSDRFSAERPKGSFSTLEIQRTEQGDSAMYLCASSLSYGEGNEQFFGPGTRLTVL.

The rearrangement uses TRBV27 and TRBJ2-7; 10 bases map to TRBD1. The CDR3 is 15 amino acids. V lost 6 bases and J lost 0; bases outside the gene matches: 5. Looked up from germline, CDR1 is MNHEY and CDR2 is SMNVEV (reference sequence). The CDR3 bases are TGTGCCAGCAGGCCCGGGACAGGGGCCTCCTACGAGCAGTACTTC. Translated, it gives CASRPGTGASYEQYF.

The CDR3 sequence: CASSLEAGSSTGELFF. CDR3 nucleotide sequence: TGTGCCAGCAGCTTAGAAGCAGGGTCGAGCACCGGGGAGCTGTTTTTT. The chain is built from TRBV7-6 and TRBJ2-2, with D maybe TRBD1 (5 bases). The V gene lost 1 base and the J gene lost 4 bases, with 13 bases spanning the gap. CDR1 is SGHVS and CDR2 is FNYEAQ in the germline V gene. This CDR3 spans 16 amino acids.

This clone came up a few times. The chain carries TRBV7-6 and TRBJ2-7, with D maybe TRBD2 (6 bases). The V end lost 1 base, the J end lost 6 bases, and 16 bases lay between the germline ends. The CDR3 spans 15 residues. Germline V gene lookup returns CDR1 SGHVS and CDR2 FNYEAQ. The CDR3 DNA sequence: TGTGCCAGCAGCTTAGGGGACGCGGGACCCGGCGAGCAGTACTTC. Translating gives CASSLGDAGPGEQYF.

This clone appeared once. The genes are TRBV5-6 and TRBJ2-7, with 7 bases identical to TRBD2. The CDR3 is 15 amino acids. V lost 2 bases to trimming and J lost 3 bases; unmatched junction nucleotides: 8. Germline V gene data show CDR1 as SGHDT and CDR2 as YYEEEE. This chain's CDR3 is CASSLTPGGIYEQYF. The DNA for the CDR3 is TGTGCCAGCAGCTTAACCCCGGGGGGAATCTACGAGCAGTACTTC.

The chain recombines TRBV7-9 with TRBJ1-2; tentatively, D is TRBD1 (6 bases). Germline loops: CDR1 SEHNR, CDR2 FQNEAQ (reference sequence). V lost 4 bases to trimming and J lost 3 bases, with 15 bases between them. There are 15 residues in the CDR3. The DNA of the CDR3 is TGTGCCAGCAGCTCCTCGACAGGCAGGGACTATGGCTACACCTTC. Its translation: CASSSSTGRDYGYTF.

This clone showed up just once. The chain combines TRBV5-1 with TRBJ2-7, with D possibly being TRBD1 (6 bases). V lost 1 base to trimming and J lost 3 bases, with 8 bases between them. The CDR3 spans 13 residues. The germline CDR1 and CDR2 sequences are SGHRS and YFSETQ. The CDR3 DNA sequence: TGCGCCAGCAGCTTGCAGGGGAACTACGAGCAGTACTTC. It codes for CASSLQGNYEQYF.

This chain links TRBV19 with TRBJ1-2; tentatively, D is TRBD1 (5 bases). This CDR3 is built from 15 residues. Trimming pared 9 bases from V and 5 bases from J, leaving 22 bases between. Germline CDR1 reads LNHDA; CDR2 reads SQIVND (reference sequence). The CDR3 loop reads CASRSRAANKYGYTF. In nucleotides, the CDR3 is TGTGCCAGCCGGAGCAGGGCAGCAAATAAGTATGGCTACACCTTC.

The chain carries TRBV7-2 and TRBJ2-7, with D perhaps TRBD2 (6 bases). This CDR3 has 16 amino acids. The ends were cut back, 1 base at V and 1 base at J, with 14 bases in the middle. Germline V gives CDR1 SGHTA, CDR2 FQGNSA. CDR3 in amino acids: CASSLGTGLPSYEQYF. CDR3 bases: TGTGCCAGCAGCTTAGGTACGGGACTCCCTTCCTACGAGCAGTACTTC. The full variable domain, its missing parts supplied by reference TRBV7-2 and TRBJ2-7, is GAGVSQSPSNKVTEKGKDVELRCDPISGHTALYWYRQSLGQGLEFLIYFQGNSAPDKSGLPSDRFSAERTGGSVSTLTIQRTQQEDSAVYLCASSLGTGLPSYEQYFGPGTRLTVT.

The V call is TRBV27, the J call TRBJ2-1; possibly TRBD1 for D (5 bases). Germline V gene sequence: CDR1 MNHEY, CDR2 SMNVEV (reference sequence). The CDR3 contains 16 residues. Trimming pared 5 bases from V and 0 bases from J, leaving 14 bases between. The CDR3 here is CASSPWTTPSYNEQFF. The CDR3 DNA sequence: TGTGCCAGCAGTCCCTGGACAACCCCCTCCTACAATGAGCAGTTCTTC.

The J gene is TRBJ2-3, the V gene TRBV5-6; D call uncertain. The CDR3 consists of 13 residues. Germline CDR1 is SGHDT and CDR2 is YYEEEE. Trimming pared 2 bases from V and 5 bases from J, leaving 9 bases between. CDR3: CASSFRRGDTQYF. As DNA, the CDR3 is TGTGCCAGCAGCTTCCGGAGAGGAGATACGCAGTATTTT. The full variable domain, its missing parts supplied by reference TRBV5-6 and TRBJ2-3, is DAGVTQSPTHLIKTRGQQVTLRCSPKSGHDTVSWYQQALGQGPQFIFQYYEEEERQRGNFPDRFSGHQFPNYSSELNVNALLLGDSALYLCASSFRRGDTQYFGPGTRLTVL.

The rearrangement links TRBV27 to TRBJ2-1; TRBD2 agrees at 7 bases. Unmatched junction bases numbered 8, after V lost 8 bases and J lost 4 bases. The CDR3 sequence is 14 residues long. Germline loops: CDR1 MNHEY, CDR2 SMNVEV (reference sequence). As DNA, the CDR3 is TGTGCCAGCCATCCCAGCGGGGATTACAATGAGCAGTTCTTC. This gives the protein CASHPSGDYNEQFF.

The chain couples TRBV7-2 to TRBJ2-3, with a tentative D call TRBD1 (5 bases). The CDR3 has 15 residues. Trimming took off 2 bases at V and 0 bases at J, with 9 bases between the two ends. Per germline, CDR1 SGHTA and CDR2 FQGNSA. CDR3 DNA sequence: TGTGCCAGCAGCTTAATGGGGCAAAGCACAGATACGCAGTATTTT. It yields the protein CASSLMGQSTDTQYF. Full variable domain (outside the CDR3, taken from reference TRBV7-2 and TRBJ2-3): GAGVSQSPSNKVTEKGKDVELRCDPISGHTALYWYRQSLGQGLEFLIYFQGNSAPDKSGLPSDRFSAERTGGSVSTLTIQRTQQEDSAVYLCASSLMGQSTDTQYFGPGTRLTVL.

The chain links TRBV6-6 to TRBJ2-2; 8 nucleotides match TRBD2. The V gene's germline CDR1 is MNHNY and CDR2 SVGAGI (reference sequence). The CDR3 contains 15 residues. J was trimmed by 8 bases and V by 8 bases; bases with no gene match: 13. CDR3 in amino acids: CASSTSGGSTGELFF. For the CDR3, the DNA is TGTGCCAGCTCGACTTCGGGGGGGTCCACTGGGGAGCTGTTTTTT.

The chain joins TRBV9 to TRBJ1-3; tentatively, D is TRBD1 (6 bases). The V and J ends lost 1 base and 0 bases respectively, with 8 bases between them. This CDR3 contains 15 residues. From germline, CDR1 is SGDLS and CDR2 YYNGEE. CDR3 amino acids: CASSVNRVSGNTIYF. Here the CDR3 DNA reads TGTGCCAGCAGCGTAAACAGGGTCTCTGGAAACACCATATATTTT.

The gene calls are TRBV19 and TRBJ1-5; perhaps TRBD1 as D (5 bases). CDR3 length: 17 residues. Between the trimmed V and J ends, which lost 8 bases and 1 base, there was a span of 21 bases. Germline V gene sequence: CDR1 LNHDA, CDR2 SQIVND (reference sequence). As DNA, the CDR3 is TGTGCCAGTGGGACGGGGGGAGGCTTAATGAGCAATCAGCCCCAGCATTTT. This sequence encodes CASGTGGGLMSNQPQHF.

V gene TRBV6-1 combines with J gene TRBJ2-6; 10 bases are a match to TRBD1. The CDR3 contains 18 residues. Germline-derived CDR1 and CDR2 are MNHNS and SASEGT. The ends lost 3 bases at V and 1 base at J; junction bases unmatched: 6. For the CDR3, the DNA is TGTGCCAGCAGTGACCGACAGGGGGCAAATTCTGGGGCCAACGTCCTGACTTTC. It is translated as CASSDRQGANSGANVLTF.

J is TRBJ2-5 and V is TRBV30, with 8 bases that match TRBD1. V dropped 3 bases and J dropped 5; count of bases not matched to a gene: 8. Looked up from germline, CDR1 is GTSNPN and CDR2 is SVGIG (reference sequence). The CDR3 has 14 amino acids. The CDR3 DNA is TGTGCCTGGAGACAGGGTTGGGACAGGGAGACCCAGTACTTC. Amino acids: CAWRQGWDRETQYF.

This clone has only one observation. The chain employs TRBV4-3 and TRBJ1-1; D unclear. The germline V gene has CDR1 LGHNA and CDR2 YSLEER. The CDR3 spans 15 residues. The V end was cut by 0 bases, the J end by 5 bases, with 13 bases between. Written as DNA, the CDR3 is TGCGCCAGCAGCCAAGATCCGGGTGGTGATACTGAAGCTTTCTTT. It is translated as CASSQDPGGDTEAFF.

V and J are TRBV28 and TRBJ1-1; tentative D call: TRBD1 (6 bases). Trimming pared 1 base from V and 2 bases from J, leaving 26 bases between. The V gene's germline CDR1 is MDHEN and CDR2 SYDVKM. The CDR3 contains 20 residues. The CDR3 DNA follows: TGTGCCAGCAGTTTATTATCCGGGCCTGGCGTCAGGACAGATAACACTGAAGCTTTCTTT. This translates into CASSLLSGPGVRTDNTEAFF.

By sample fraction, this clone is medium-sized. The chain is built from TRBV4-1 and TRBJ1-6, with 10 bases fitting TRBD1. Germline assignment: CDR1 MGHRA and CDR2 YSYEKL. The ends lost 4 bases at V and 9 bases at J; junction bases unmatched: 9. The CDR3 has 16 residues. The CDR3 protein is CASSRQMDRGGSPLHF. The CDR3 coding sequence is TGCGCCAGCAGCCGCCAAATGGACAGGGGGGGTTCACCCCTCCACTTT.

J is TRBJ2-7 and V is TRBV4-3, with 11 positions matching TRBD2. The V and J ends lost 0 bases and 4 bases, in that order; junction bases with no gene match: 5. Germline V gene lookup returns CDR1 LGHNA and CDR2 YSLEER. This CDR3 is 16 amino acids long. In DNA form, the CDR3 reads TGCGCCAGCAGCCAAGATCTAGCGGGAGGAATTTACGAGCAGTACTTC. Protein sequence: CASSQDLAGGIYEQYF.

This clone appeared once. J is TRBJ1-6 and V is TRBV6-5, with D hard to call. Trimming took off 2 bases at V and 7 bases at J, with 15 bases between the two ends. This CDR3 comprises 16 residues. Germline CDR1 MNHEY, CDR2 SVGAGI. The DNA for the CDR3 is TGTGCCAGCAGTTACGAGCGGCTCAACCTAAATTCACCCCTCCACTTT. Translated, it gives CASSYERLNLNSPLHF.

This clone was picked up a small number of times. The V call is TRBV7-9, the J call TRBJ1-6; D remains unclear. In germline, CDR1 is SEHNR, CDR2 FQNEAQ (reference sequence). This CDR3 region has 14 residues. Trimming took 1 base from V and 6 from J, leaving 7 bases between them. The CDR3 spells CASSLGGFNSPLHF. CDR3 bases: TGTGCCAGCAGCTTAGGAGGGTTTAATTCACCCCTCCACTTT.

The gene calls are TRBV29-1 and TRBJ2-3; tentatively, D is TRBD2 (5 bases). Germline assignment: CDR1 SQVTM and CDR2 ANQGSEA. CDR3 length: 13 residues. V lost 7 bases, J lost 3 bases, and 14 bases lay in between. CDR3 sequence: CSAPGFGTDTQYF. The CDR3 coding sequence is TGCAGCGCACCGGGGTTCGGTACAGATACGCAGTATTTT.

The V and J genes are TRBV18 and TRBJ1-3; tentative D call: TRBD1 (6 bases). Trimming took off 6 bases at V and 0 bases at J, with 15 bases between the two ends. CDR3 length: 16 residues. Germline loops: CDR1 KGHSH, CDR2 LQKENI. Here the CDR3 DNA reads TGTGCCAGCTCCCCAAGTCAGGGGAACTCTGGAAACACCATATATTTT. Encoded protein: CASSPSQGNSGNTIYF.

DNA for the CDR3: TGTGCCACCAGCAGAGATGGAACTGATGCGGGAGATTGGAGGGGCGGGGAGCTGTTTTTT. Protein product: CATSRDGTDAGDWRGGELFF. The chain employs TRBV15 and TRBJ2-2; TRBD2 aligns across 7 bases. Losses at the gene ends were 0 bases for V and 7 bases for J; bases not matched to a gene: 20. Germline CDR1 LNHNV, CDR2 YYDKDF (reference sequence). The CDR3 is 20 residues long.

The chain recombines TRBV6-6 with TRBJ1-1; TRBD1 matches at 7 bases. CDR1 MNHNY and CDR2 SVGAGI come from the germline V gene (reference sequence). The CDR3 consists of 15 residues. V was clipped by 4 bases and J by 0 bases; unmatched bases: 5. Written as DNA, the CDR3 is TGTGCCAGCAGTTCCGAGGGACAGATGAACACTGAAGCTTTCTTT. Translating gives CASSSEGQMNTEAFF.

V usage is TRBV6-5 and J usage is TRBJ2-5; D might be TRBD1 (6 bases). The CDR3 has 15 residues. V was shortened by 1 base and J by 2 bases, with 11 bases between the two germline ends. The germline V gene encodes CDR1 MNHEY and CDR2 SVGAGI. CDR3 DNA: TGTGCCAGCAGTTACTTAGGACAGCGACAAGAGACCCAGTACTTC. It specifies CASSYLGQRQETQYF.

The V call is TRBV27, the J call TRBJ2-5; D is possibly TRBD2 (6 bases). V was shortened by 5 bases and J by 6 bases, with 16 bases between the two germline ends. CDR1 and CDR2 (germline): MNHEY, SMNVEV (reference sequence). There are 14 residues in the CDR3. The CDR3 loop is CASSGVGGLKTQYF. The CDR3 DNA sequence: TGTGCCAGCAGTGGGGTGGGGGGTTTGAAGACCCAGTACTTC.